Detailed here is one TCR beta chain. Its antigen is undetermined. The sample originates from a study of shared clonotypes between healthy human individuals. Study-level background: Three plates each covered CD4 naive and memory; CD8 naive two, CD8 memory one. Study-wide results and limits: Several donors shared approximately 5% of their naive CD4 clonotypes.

Investigators spread the genomic DNA of each subset evenly over several immunoSEQ plates. The repertoire was sequenced with immunoSEQ multiplex PCR; TCRdb's copy has only in-frame clones and lacks some. This table holds about 2.4 million clones, approximately 94% found once. V shed 3 bases, J shed 8 bases, and the junction held 9 bases outside the gene matches. The CDR3 sequence is 14 residues long. Germline V lookup: CDR1 KGHSH, CDR2 LQKENI. The rearrangement joins TRBV18 to TRBJ1-2, with 7 bases fitting TRBD1. The TCR originated in a young man in good health. Some clones in this sample may be carry-over from other donors' samples. Sequencing was done on a sample of naive CD4+ T cells from PBMCs. The subset denotes: CD45RA+ positively selected. For the CDR3, the DNA is TGTGCCAGCTCACCCTCAGGGGGGGCTGAGGGCTACACCTTC. Translation gives CASSPSGGAEGYTF.